This T cell receptor beta chain was profiled in a study of shared clonotypes between healthy human individuals. Study-wide findings and caveats: Non-shared clonotypes had lower generation probabilities than those shared by all four donors. With few donors, the genetic and exposure-history diversity represented was limited.

Germline V gene data show CDR1 as SQVTM and CDR2 as ANQGSEA. CDR3 length equals 13 residues. V lost 6 bases and J 8 bases, leaving 17 bases between the germline ends. With regard to this clone: Its matching antigen is unknown.

TCRdb's table, derived via immunoSEQ multiplex PCR, lists solely in-frame clones and lacks some. The sample records roughly 2,500,000 clones, 90% to 95% being singletons. This TCR derives from a young man in good health. Some clones in this sample may be carry-over from other donors' samples. The chain employs TRBV29-1 and TRBJ2-1; possibly TRBD1 or TRBD2 for D (6 bases each). Sequenced sample: naive CD4+ T cells from PBMCs. Stated subset: CD45RA+ positively selected. CDR3: CSVRGVLIHEQFF. CDR3 nucleotide sequence: TGCAGCGTGAGGGGGGTGCTTATCCATGAGCAGTTCTTC.